Here is one T cell receptor (beta chain) with its context. TCRdb keeps only in-frame clones here, not all; method: immunoSEQ multiplex PCR. The table lists fewer than 700,000 clones, around 95% of them singletons, with about 0.11% in the top ten. The data belong to a study of shared clonotypes between healthy human individuals. CD45RO-negative, CCR7-positively selected cells formed the naive CD8 fraction, excluding terminally differentiated effector memory CD45RA+ cells. This CDR3 has 16 residues. The V segment lost 1 base and the J segment 7 bases; nucleotides outside the gene matches: 7. Germline V gene sequence: CDR1 LGHNA, CDR2 YNFKEQ.

Sample: naive CD8+ T cells sorted from blood. The TCR was taken from a woman under 40 in good health. The chain couples TRBV4-2 to TRBJ2-1; 10 bases map to TRBD2. CDR3 sequence (DNA): TGTGCCAGCAGCCAAGCCTACGGGACTAGCGAAAATGAGCAGTTCTTC. Translated: CASSQAYGTSENEQFF.